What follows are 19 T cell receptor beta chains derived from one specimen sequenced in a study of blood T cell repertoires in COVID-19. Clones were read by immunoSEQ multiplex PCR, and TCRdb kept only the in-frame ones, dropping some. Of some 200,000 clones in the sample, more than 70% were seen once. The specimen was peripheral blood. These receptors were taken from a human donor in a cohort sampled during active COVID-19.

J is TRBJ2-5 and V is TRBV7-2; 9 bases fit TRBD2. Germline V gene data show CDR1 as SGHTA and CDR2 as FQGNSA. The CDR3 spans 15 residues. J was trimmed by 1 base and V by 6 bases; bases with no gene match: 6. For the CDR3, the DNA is TGTGCCAGCAGGAGGCGGGGGGGTCTCCAAGAGACCCAGTACTTC. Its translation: CASRRRGGLQETQYF.

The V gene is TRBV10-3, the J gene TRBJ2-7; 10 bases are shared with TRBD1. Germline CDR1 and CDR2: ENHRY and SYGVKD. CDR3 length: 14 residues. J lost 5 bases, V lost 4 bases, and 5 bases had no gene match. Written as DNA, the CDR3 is TGTGCCATCAGTGGCACCGGGACAGGGGACGAGCAGTACTTC. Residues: CAISGTGTGDEQYF.

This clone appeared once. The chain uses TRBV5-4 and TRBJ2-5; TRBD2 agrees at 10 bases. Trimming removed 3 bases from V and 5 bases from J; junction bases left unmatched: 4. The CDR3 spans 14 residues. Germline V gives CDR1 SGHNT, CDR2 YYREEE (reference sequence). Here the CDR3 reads CASSWPGLAETQYF. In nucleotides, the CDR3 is TGTGCCAGCAGCTGGCCGGGACTAGCGGAGACCCAGTACTTC.

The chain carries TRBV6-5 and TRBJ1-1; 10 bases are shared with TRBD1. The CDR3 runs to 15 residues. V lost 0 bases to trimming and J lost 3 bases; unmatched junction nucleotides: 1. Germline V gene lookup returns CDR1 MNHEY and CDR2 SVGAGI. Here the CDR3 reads CASSYSGTGDTEAFF. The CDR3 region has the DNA TGTGCCAGCAGTTACTCCGGGACAGGGGACACTGAAGCTTTCTTT.

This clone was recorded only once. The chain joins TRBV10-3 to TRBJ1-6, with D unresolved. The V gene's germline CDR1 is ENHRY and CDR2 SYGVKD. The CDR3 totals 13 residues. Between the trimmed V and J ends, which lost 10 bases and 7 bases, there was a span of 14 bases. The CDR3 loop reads CATAREPNSPLHF. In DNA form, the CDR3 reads TGTGCCACCGCCCGGGAACCCAATTCACCCCTCCACTTT.

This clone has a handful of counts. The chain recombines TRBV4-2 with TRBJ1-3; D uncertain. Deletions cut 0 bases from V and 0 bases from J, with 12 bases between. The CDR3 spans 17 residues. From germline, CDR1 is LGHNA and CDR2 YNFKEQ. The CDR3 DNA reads TGTGCCAGCAGCCAAGAACACGGGATGTTCTCTGGAAACACCATATATTTT. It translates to CASSQEHGMFSGNTIYF.

Here the CDR3 reads CASSAGERDTQYF. The CDR3 DNA reads TGTGCCAGCTCGGCGGGAGAAAGAGATACGCAGTATTTT. V and J are TRBV18 and TRBJ2-3; 7 bases match TRBD2. The trim removed 6 bases at V and 5 bases at J, leaving 5 bases unmatched. CDR1 is KGHSH and CDR2 is LQKENI in the germline V gene. CDR3 length: 13 residues.

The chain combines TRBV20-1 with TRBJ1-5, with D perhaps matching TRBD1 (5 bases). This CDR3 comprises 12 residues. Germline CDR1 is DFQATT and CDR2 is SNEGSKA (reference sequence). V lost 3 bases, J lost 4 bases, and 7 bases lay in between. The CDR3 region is CSASRGNQPQHF. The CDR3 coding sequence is TGCAGTGCTAGTCGGGGGAATCAGCCCCAGCATTTT.

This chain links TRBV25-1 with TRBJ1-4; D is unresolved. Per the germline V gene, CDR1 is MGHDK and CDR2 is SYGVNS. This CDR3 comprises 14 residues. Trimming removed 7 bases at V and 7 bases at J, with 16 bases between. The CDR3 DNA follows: TGTGCCAGCACCAGTGATACATGGCCTGAAAAACTGTTTTTT. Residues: CASTSDTWPEKLFF.

CDR3 sequence: CASSLERVEAFF. CDR3 DNA: TGTGCCAGCAGCTTGGAACGGGTAGAAGCTTTCTTT. The V call is TRBV5-4, the J call TRBJ1-1; D is undetermined. The germline V gene has CDR1 SGHNT and CDR2 YYREEE (reference sequence). Trimming pared 0 bases from V and 8 bases from J, leaving 8 bases between. The CDR3 is 12 residues long.

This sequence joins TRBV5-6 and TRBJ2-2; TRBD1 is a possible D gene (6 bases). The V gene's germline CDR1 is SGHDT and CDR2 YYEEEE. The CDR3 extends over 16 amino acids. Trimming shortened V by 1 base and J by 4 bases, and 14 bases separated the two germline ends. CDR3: CASSLLSDSGTGELFF. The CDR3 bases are TGTGCCAGCAGCTTGCTTTCGGACAGTGGCACCGGGGAGCTGTTTTTT.

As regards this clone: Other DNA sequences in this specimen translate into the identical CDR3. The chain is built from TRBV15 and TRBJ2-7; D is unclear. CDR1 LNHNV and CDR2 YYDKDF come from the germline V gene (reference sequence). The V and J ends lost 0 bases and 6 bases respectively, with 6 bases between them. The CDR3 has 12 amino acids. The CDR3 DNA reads TGTGCCACCAGCAGAGACGTCTCCGAGCAGTACTTC. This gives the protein CATSRDVSEQYF.

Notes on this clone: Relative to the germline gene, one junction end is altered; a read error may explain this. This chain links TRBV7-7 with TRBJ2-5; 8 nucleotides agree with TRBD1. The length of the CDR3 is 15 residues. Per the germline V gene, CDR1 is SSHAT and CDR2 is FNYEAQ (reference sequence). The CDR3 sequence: CASSPQGVLGETQYF. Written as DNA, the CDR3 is TGTGCTAGCAGCCCACAGGGGGTCCTGGGAGAGACCCAGTACTTC.

DNA for the CDR3: TGTGCCAGCAGTCCGGACAGGGGCGGAAACACCATATATTTT. Protein sequence: CASSPDRGGNTIYF. This chain joins TRBV3-1 (or the pseudogene TRBV3-2) and TRBJ1-3; 9 bases are a match to TRBD1. Germline V lookup: CDR1 LGHDT, CDR2 YNNKEL (reference sequence). This CDR3 has 14 residues. V lost 6 bases, J lost 4 bases, and 4 bases stayed unmatched.

This CDR3 is CASSLSVEVGGPTYNEQFF. CDR3 nucleotides: TGTGCCAGCAGTTTATCGGTCGAGGTCGGGGGGCCCACCTACAATGAGCAGTTCTTC. J is TRBJ2-1 and V is TRBV27; D might be TRBD2 (7 bases). The V end lost 0 bases, the J end lost 2 bases, and 20 bases lay between the germline ends. CDR1 is MNHEY, CDR2 SMNVEV, per germline (reference sequence). This CDR3 region has 19 residues.

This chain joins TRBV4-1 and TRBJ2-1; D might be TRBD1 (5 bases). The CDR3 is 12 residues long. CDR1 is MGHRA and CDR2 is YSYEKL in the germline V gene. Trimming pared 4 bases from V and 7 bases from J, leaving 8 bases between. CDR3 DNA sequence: TGCGCCAGCAGCCGGGGCGGAAATGAGCAGTTCTTC. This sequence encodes CASSRGGNEQFF.

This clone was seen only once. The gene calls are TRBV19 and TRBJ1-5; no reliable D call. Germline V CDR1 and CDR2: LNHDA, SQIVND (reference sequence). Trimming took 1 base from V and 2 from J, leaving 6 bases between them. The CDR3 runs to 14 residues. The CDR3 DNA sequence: TGTGCCAGTAGTATAGGGTGGCGCAATCAGCCCCAGCATTTT. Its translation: CASSIGWRNQPQHF.

The CDR3: CASGGTGTSDTQYF. DNA of the CDR3: TGTGCCAGCGGCGGGACAGGGACTTCAGATACGCAGTATTTT. This chain connects TRBV7-2 to TRBJ2-3, with 9 nucleotides matching TRBD1. This CDR3 comprises 14 residues. V was pared by 8 bases and J by 4 bases, with 7 bases of the junction left unmatched. CDR1 is SGHTA, CDR2 FQGNSA, per germline.

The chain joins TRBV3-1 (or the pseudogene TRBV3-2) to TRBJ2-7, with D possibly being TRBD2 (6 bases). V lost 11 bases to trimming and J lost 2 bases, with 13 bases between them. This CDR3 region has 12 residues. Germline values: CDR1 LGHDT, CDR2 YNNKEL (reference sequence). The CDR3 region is CAAGQPPYEQYF. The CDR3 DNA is TGTGCCGCGGGGCAGCCCCCCTACGAGCAGTACTTC.